The 3 T cell receptor beta chains reported below all come from one sample, sequenced in a study of siplizumab effects on memory and regulatory T cells. Profiled with immunoSEQ multiplex PCR; TCRdb holds only in-frame clones, not every one. The sample contains 55,000 to 65,000 clones, around 97% of which appear only once. Source material: naive CD8+ T cells sorted from blood. These receptors were obtained from a human donor in good health.

The chain uses TRBV5-1 and TRBJ2-1, with a tentative D call TRBD1 (6 bases). CDR1 SGHRS and CDR2 YFSETQ come from the germline V gene. The V and J ends lost 4 bases and 5 bases respectively, with 22 bases between them. This CDR3 contains 17 residues. CDR3 amino acids: CASSAVGPTGIDNEQFF. The CDR3 nucleotides are TGCGCCAGCAGCGCGGTCGGCCCGACAGGTATCGACAATGAGCAGTTCTTC. Looking up the rest from reference TRBV5-1 and TRBJ2-1 gives the full variable domain: KAGVTQTPRYLIKTRGQQVTLSCSPISGHRSVSWYQQTPGQGLQFLFEYFSETQRNKGNFPGRFSGRQFSNSRSEMNVSTLELGDSALYLCASSAVGPTGIDNEQFFGPGTRLTVL.

The chain is built from TRBV28 and TRBJ1-2; the D is unclear. V lost 1 base, J lost 0 bases, and 6 bases lay in between. From germline, CDR1 is MDHEN and CDR2 SYDVKM. The CDR3 is 14 amino acids. In DNA, the CDR3 is TGTGCCAGCAGTTTATTGGCAACTAACTATGGCTACACCTTC. It is translated as CASSLLATNYGYTF.

The chain combines TRBV5-1 with TRBJ1-2; D is possibly TRBD1 (6 bases). Trimming pared 2 bases from V and 4 bases from J, leaving 9 bases between. Germline V gives CDR1 SGHRS, CDR2 YFSETQ. CDR3 length: 13 amino acids. Here the CDR3 reads CASSFGQLYGYTF. CDR3 nucleotides: TGCGCCAGCAGCTTCGGACAGCTCTATGGCTACACCTTC.